This TCR beta chain was identified during a study of cytomegalovirus exposure and HLA in healthy donors. Study outcomes and limitations: The HLA-A and HLA-B alleles of most subjects were reportedly predicted accurately from TCR beta sequences. A later analysis linked a missense DCLRE1C variant to TCR beta V- and J-gene trimming.

For this clone: Its antigen is undetermined. Other DNA variants within this sample encode the same CDR3.

Germline V lookup: CDR1 SGHNT, CDR2 YYREEE (reference sequence). The CDR3 is 12 residues long. Trimming stripped 4 bases from V and 5 bases from J, with 9 bases between. PCR amplification relied on 60 Vbeta primers (plus 13 Jbeta primers). Some clones are missing from TCRdb's copy, which holds only in-frame ones; the method was immunoSEQ multiplex PCR. The table has 140,000 to 150,000 clones, around 9.7% seen once; the top ten hold under 2%. The TCR was taken from a middle-aged man in good health and CMV-seronegative. The chain is built from TRBV5-4 and TRBJ2-5; no firm D call. Specimen: PBMCs. Written as DNA, the CDR3 is TGTGCCAGCAGCCTCCCGCGGGAGACCCAGTACTTC. It translates to CASSLPRETQYF.